The entry that follows covers one T cell receptor beta chain sequence. This table comes from immunoSEQ multiplex PCR, and its TCRdb copy is limited to in-frame clones, with some not included. Among about 290,000 clones, approximately 86% were seen once, and the ten largest hold around 4.2%. These data belong to a study of blood T cell repertoires in COVID-19. Turning to the study itself: T cells, B-cell-depleted T cells, or PBMCs provided the cDNA or gDNA that served as material.

Material for sequencing was peripheral blood. This sequence was found in a woman between 50 and 59 years old with active or convalescent COVID-19.

CDR3 DNA sequence: TGCGCCAGCAGCGAGGGACAGTTCAGCGGGGAGACCCAGTACTTC. Protein sequence: CASSEGQFSGETQYF. The chain joins TRBV5-1 to TRBJ2-5, with a tentative D call TRBD1 (7 bases). Germline CDR1 SGHRS, CDR2 YFSETQ. This CDR3 has 15 amino acids. Trimming removed 4 bases from V and 5 bases from J, with 18 bases in between.